This entry concerns a single TCR beta chain. V was pared by 4 bases and J by 4 bases, with 16 bases between. The CDR3 sequence is 15 residues long. Germline V gives CDR1 LNHDA, CDR2 SQIVND (reference sequence). The data belong to a study of shared clonotypes between healthy human individuals. Deep-level assay runs were performed. Libraries were prepared by immunoSEQ multiplex PCR; TCRdb keeps only in-frame clonotypes and omits some of them. The sample holds hundreds of thousands of clones, under 80% seen once. The gene calls are TRBV19 and TRBJ2-5, with D tentatively TRBD1 or TRBD2 (7 bases each). This TCR was sampled from a woman under 40 in good health. Material for sequencing was memory CD4+ T cells sorted from blood. Subset reported: CD45RA-negative fraction. The CDR3 sequence is CASSRWEGARETQYF. The CDR3 DNA follows: TGTGCCAGTAGTAGATGGGAGGGGGCAAGAGAGACCCAGTACTTC.